Here is one T cell receptor (beta chain) with its context. Its antigen is undetermined. Primers: 60 Vbeta forward and 13 Jbeta reverse. The assay was immunoSEQ multiplex PCR, and TCRdb's table has in-frame clones only and misses some. The table records more than 95,000 clones, roughly 77% of them present only once. The data were taken from a study of cytomegalovirus exposure and HLA in healthy donors. Broader study findings: When a later analysis compared HLA-associated TCR beta chains with equally common others, the HLA-associated chains turned out to be more clonally expanded and to have lower generation probabilities.

V was pared by 0 bases and J by 8 bases, with 13 bases between. The CDR3 contains 14 residues. Germline V lookup: CDR1 MGHRA, CDR2 YSYEKL. J is TRBJ1-2 and V is TRBV4-1; a possible D gene is TRBD1 (6 bases). The TCR comes from a woman aged 18-35 years in good health and CMV-seropositive. Sequencing was carried out using PBMCs. The CDR3 protein is CASSQDQGLLGYTF. The CDR3 DNA is TGCGCCAGCAGCCAAGATCAGGGGCTTCTGGGCTACACCTTC.